These 5 T cell receptor beta chains were all obtained from the same sample, sequenced in a study of control samples from healthy donors and cancer patients. The data were produced by immunoSEQ multiplex PCR, yet TCRdb's version contains in-frame clones alone and is incomplete. In the table there are 350,000 to 450,000 clones, about 93% of which are singletons. Source material: PBMCs. The receptors derive from a man between 40 and 49 years old with head and neck cancer.

The chain uses TRBV10-2 and TRBJ2-7; TRBD1 matches at 8 bases. V was clipped by 8 bases and J by 3 bases; unmatched bases: 6. Germline CDR1 WSHSY, CDR2 SAAADI. The CDR3 is 13 amino acids. CDR3 amino acids: CASDPGQDYEQYF. In DNA form, the CDR3 reads TGCGCCAGCGACCCGGGACAGGACTACGAGCAGTACTTC.

The chain combines TRBV27 with TRBJ2-7; 8 nucleotides agree with TRBD1. The CDR3 covers 14 residues. V shed 7 bases, J shed 5 bases, and the junction held 10 bases outside the gene matches. Germline values: CDR1 MNHEY, CDR2 SMNVEV (reference sequence). The CDR3 is CASTTGVGDDEQYF. The CDR3 DNA is TGTGCCAGCACGACAGGGGTTGGGGACGACGAGCAGTACTTC.

The J gene is TRBJ2-3, the V gene TRBV3-1 (or the pseudogene TRBV3-2), with 14 bases lining up with TRBD2. Looked up from germline, CDR1 is LGHDT and CDR2 is YNNKEL (reference sequence). With 4 bases clipped from V and 1 base from J, the junction kept 10 bases outside the gene matches. This CDR3 is built from 19 residues. The CDR3 protein is CASSRPTSGGAVGTDTQYF. CDR3 sequence (DNA): TGTGCCAGCAGCCGCCCGACTAGCGGGGGGGCCGTAGGCACAGATACGCAGTATTTT.

The chain carries TRBV11-2 and TRBJ2-1; TRBD1 agrees at 8 bases. The CDR3 loop spans 14 amino acids. Germline V CDR1 and CDR2: SGHAT, FQNNGV. V shed 6 bases, J shed 3 bases, and the junction held 4 bases outside the gene matches. The CDR3 is CASRTGQGYNEQFF. The CDR3 DNA follows: TGTGCCAGCAGGACAGGACAGGGCTACAATGAGCAGTTCTTC.

The chain couples TRBV30 to TRBJ2-5; 7 positions agree with TRBD1. V lost 0 bases to trimming and J lost 3 bases; unmatched junction nucleotides: 13. The CDR3 extends over 17 amino acids. Germline V CDR1 and CDR2: GTSNPN, SVGIG (reference sequence). CDR3 DNA sequence: TGTGCCTGGAGTGTATGGCAGGCCCAAGGGGGCAAAGAGACCCAGTACTTC. Translating gives CAWSVWQAQGGKETQYF.